A selection of T cell receptor beta chains follows, all from one sample in a study of T cell changes during pregnancy in multiple sclerosis. Clones were sequenced by immunoSEQ multiplex PCR, and TCRdb holds only the in-frame ones, with some missing. Among tens of thousands of clones listed, roughly 89% were seen once. Sequenced here: CD4+ T cells from peripheral blood mononuclear cells, sampled after pregnancy. Receptor source: a female donor in good health, enrolled as a control in a pregnancy study. Both conserved end residues are trimmed from each CDR3. The order of the fields is J gene, clone size, V gene, CDR3 protein. The size entry is marked missing in some rows and otherwise reads once, few, many or a size class.

TRBJ1-2	-	TRBV7-9	ASSLDGPYGYT
TRBJ1-2	-	TRBV5-1	ASTRGADYGYT
TRBJ1-1	-	TRBV18	ASSPQVNTEAF
TRBJ1-2	-	TRBV6-1	ASIEIRGGNANYGYT
TRBJ2-7	-	TRBV7-2	ASKPRGGHEQY
TRBJ2-1	once	TRBV2	ASRLGANEQF
TRBJ1-1	-	TRBV15	ATSSFGGVGTEAF
TRBJ1-5	-	TRBV19	ASSIGRNQPQH
TRBJ2-3	-	TRBV9	ASSSRLAGVTDTQY
TRBJ2-5	-	TRBV7-8	ASSLAGGRSRETQY
TRBJ2-5	-	TRBV7-2	ASSLDSGGAGSQY
TRBJ1-4	-	TRBV5-1	ASSEGQGYEKLF
TRBJ2-1	-	TRBV7-2	ASSLGLRGGHNEQF
TRBJ2-3	-	TRBV19	ASSPTGTTDTQY
TRBJ2-1	-	TRBV4-1	ASSPNTGGAYNEQF
TRBJ1-4	-	TRBV9	ASSAHRGTNEKLF
TRBJ1-2	-	TRBV6-5	ASSPQGIYGYT
TRBJ2-2	-	TRBV11-1	ASSFTSNGELF
TRBJ2-1	once	TRBV2	ASSGEGGHNEQF
TRBJ2-7	-	TRBV2	ASRARYEQY
TRBJ1-6	-	TRBV4-1	ASSQMTGGRNSPLH
TRBJ1-1	medium-sized	TRBV29-1	SATGQDMNTEAF
TRBJ1-4	-	TRBV2	ASSRQGNEKLF
TRBJ2-7	-	TRBV11-2	ASSLTGFLEQY
TRBJ1-5	-	TRBV6-1	ASSTDFGNQPQH
TRBJ2-1	-	TRBV12-1	ASSFGVSHEQF
TRBJ2-6	-	TRBV7-3	ASSQTASSGANVLT
TRBJ2-5	-	TRBV2	ASSFQGGPGTQY
TRBJ2-1	-	TRBV5-1	ASSVSGGAFNEQF
TRBJ1-5	-	TRBV19	ASSGTGQGGPGRGNQPQH
TRBJ2-5	once	TRBV19	ASSSRDTETQY
TRBJ2-1	-	TRBV15	ATSTDSGLRVYNEQF
TRBJ2-1	-	TRBV5-6	ASSLWGLWEQF
TRBJ1-5	-	TRBV19	ASRSGGIRSNQPQH
TRBJ1-3	-	TRBV12-5	ASGQAMNTIY
TRBJ1-6	once	TRBV18	ASSDRQGANSPLH
TRBJ1-5	once	TRBV28	ASRPMTGSNQPQH
TRBJ2-7	-	TRBV6-6	ASSYLQGEQY
TRBJ1-3	-	TRBV9	ASSVVPGQDLSGNTIY
TRBJ2-1	-	TRBV5-1	ASSWTGLAGPYNEQF
TRBJ1-1	-	TRBV6-5	ASNNEGRMNTEAF
TRBJ1-1	-	TRBV27	ASSLLGQGARTEAF
TRBJ1-1	-	TRBV19	ASSYRGGEAF
TRBJ1-4	-	TRBV5-1	ASSPDRVEKLF
TRBJ1-4	once	TRBV25-1	ASRQGQNSLFNEKLF
TRBJ2-5	-	TRBV6-1	ASSLGLVKETQY
TRBJ2-3	once	TRBV28	ASSFSGSVYDTQY
TRBJ2-7	-	TRBV19	ASSMRGGAGYEQY
TRBJ1-3	-	TRBV4-2	ASSPRGSGNTIY
TRBJ2-6	-	TRBV5-1	ASSLQRQISGANVLT